Below, 32 T cell receptor beta chains from the same sample are listed, as sequenced in a study of T cell clones after liver transplantation. Sequenced by immunoSEQ multiplex PCR; TCRdb stores in-frame clones only, minus some. Of under 55,000 clones in the sample, less than 90% were seen once. This material consisted of CD8+ T cells from blood, taken 12 months after liver transplant. Receptors originate from a human patient who received a liver transplant. Some T cells here may be from the graft donor.

This rearrangement joins TRBV5-1 to TRBJ2-3; no clear D. V shed 4 bases and J shed 0 bases, with 12 bases lying between them. Germline values: CDR1 SGHRS, CDR2 YFSETQ. The CDR3 runs to 15 residues. As DNA, the CDR3 is TGCGCCAGCAGCCCCCTCGTCCCTAGCACAGATACGCAGTATTTT. It is translated as CASSPLVPSTDTQYF.

This chain connects TRBV27 to TRBJ1-1; 9 bases line up with TRBD1. Germline CDR1 MNHEY, CDR2 SMNVEV (reference sequence). Trimming cost V 6 bases and J 10 bases; bases outside gene matches: 9. The CDR3 loop spans 13 amino acids. Here the CDR3 reads CASSPGQGPVAFF. CDR3 DNA sequence: TGTGCCAGCAGCCCTGGACAGGGGCCCGTAGCTTTCTTT.

The chain employs TRBV7-9 and TRBJ2-1; TRBD2 agrees at 11 bases. Per germline, CDR1 SEHNR and CDR2 FQNEAQ (reference sequence). The V gene end was trimmed by 4 bases and the J gene end by 5 bases; junction bases not matched to a gene: 7. This CDR3 is built from 16 residues. CDR3 DNA sequence: TGTGCCAGCAGCTCCCCCGGGGGACTAGCGGACAATGAGCAGTTCTTC. This sequence encodes CASSSPGGLADNEQFF.

V is TRBV27 and J is TRBJ2-1; D gene unclear. CDR1 is MNHEY and CDR2 is SMNVEV in the germline V gene (reference sequence). The CDR3 covers 14 residues. Trimming took off 7 bases at V and 0 bases at J, with 10 bases between the two ends. The CDR3 here is CASNRGYSYNEQFF. CDR3 coding DNA: TGTGCCAGCAATAGAGGTTACTCCTACAATGAGCAGTTCTTC.

V and J are TRBV6-5 and TRBJ1-2; a possible D gene is TRBD1 (6 bases). Germline-derived CDR1 and CDR2 are MNHEY and SVGAGI. The CDR3 has 12 residues. Trimming left V 5 bases short and J 8 bases short, with 12 bases between. The CDR3 DNA reads as TGTGCCAGCAGTCAAGACAGGAGGGGCTACACCTTC. Encoded protein: CASSQDRRGYTF.

The chain recombines TRBV5-1 with TRBJ2-3; 13 nucleotides line up with TRBD2. Germline V gene lookup returns CDR1 SGHRS and CDR2 YFSETQ. Unmatched junction bases numbered 0, after V lost 0 bases and J lost 5 bases. This CDR3 has 15 residues. The CDR3 bases are TGCGCCAGCAGCTTGGGGACTAGCGGGAGAGATACGCAGTATTTT. Translating gives CASSLGTSGRDTQYF.

The chain joins TRBV27 to TRBJ2-7; TRBD2 is a possible D gene (5 bases). Germline CDR1 is MNHEY and CDR2 is SMNVEV (reference sequence). The V and J ends lost 6 bases and 0 bases respectively, with 12 bases between them. CDR3 length: 14 amino acids. The CDR3 spells CASSTTTTSYEQYF. The CDR3, as DNA: TGTGCCAGCAGCACGACTACGACCTCCTACGAGCAGTACTTC.

This sequence joins TRBV27 and TRBJ2-3; D is ambiguous. V gave up 8 bases and J gave up 3 bases, with 6 bases separating them. Germline V gene sequence: CDR1 MNHEY, CDR2 SMNVEV (reference sequence). This CDR3 is 11 amino acids long. Here the CDR3 DNA reads TGTGCCAGCCTGGGAACAGATACGCAGTATTTT. Amino acids: CASLGTDTQYF.

The rearrangement uses TRBV9 and TRBJ2-7; 7 nucleotides align to TRBD1. This CDR3 is built from 15 residues. Germline V gives CDR1 SGDLS, CDR2 YYNGEE. J lost 3 bases, V lost 0 bases, and 6 bases had no gene match. The CDR3 DNA reads as TGTGCCAGCAGCGTAGGAGGGGGCCTAGTCTACGAGCAGTACTTC. This translates into CASSVGGGLVYEQYF.

This chain links TRBV5-1 with TRBJ1-1; 11 bases are a match to TRBD1. The CDR3 contains 17 residues. V shed 5 bases, J shed 3 bases, and the junction held 12 bases outside the gene matches. Germline CDR1 reads SGHRS; CDR2 reads YFSETQ. The CDR3 nucleotides read TGCGCCAGCAGTTCTCGGACAGGGGGCCAGGGTGACACTGAAGCTTTCTTT. Encoded protein: CASSSRTGGQGDTEAFF.

V gene TRBV27 combines with J gene TRBJ1-2; 10 positions agree with TRBD1. The CDR3 loop spans 14 amino acids. Trimming at V came to 5 bases and at J to 8 bases, leaving 8 bases not matched to a gene. CDR1 and CDR2 from the germline V gene are MNHEY and SMNVEV (reference sequence). CDR3 in amino acids: CASSPRQGARGYTF. Written as DNA, the CDR3 is TGTGCCAGCAGTCCTCGACAGGGGGCGCGGGGCTACACCTTC.

This clone was seen more than once but under ten times. The chain joins TRBV5-1 to TRBJ2-5; the D gene is possibly TRBD1 (6 bases). V was cut by 4 bases and J by 3 bases, with 22 bases left in between. This CDR3 is 17 amino acids long. Germline-derived CDR1 and CDR2 are SGHRS and YFSETQ. The DNA of the CDR3 is TGCGCCAGCAGCGTGGATTCAAGGGTGGCAGGGGAAGAGACCCAGTACTTC. Protein: CASSVDSRVAGEETQYF.

This clone has a handful of counts. The chain uses TRBV30 and TRBJ1-2, with D maybe TRBD1 (5 bases). Trimming pared 2 bases from V and 7 bases from J, leaving 8 bases between. Germline CDR1 is GTSNPN and CDR2 is SVGIG (reference sequence). The length of the CDR3 is 11 residues. The CDR3 spells CAWSPGPGYTF. The CDR3 nucleotides are TGTGCCTGGAGTCCGGGGCCTGGCTACACCTTC.

This chain uses TRBV18 with TRBJ1-1; tentative D call: TRBD1 (5 bases). Trimming stripped 2 bases from V and 4 bases from J, with 5 bases between. CDR3 length: 12 residues. Per the germline V gene, CDR1 is KGHSH and CDR2 is LQKENI. The CDR3 region is CASSPGATEAFF. The CDR3, as DNA: TGTGCCAGCTCACCAGGGGCCACTGAAGCTTTCTTT. Looking up the rest from reference TRBV18 and TRBJ1-1 gives the full variable domain: NAGVMQNPRHLVRRRGQEARLRCSPMKGHSHVYWYRQLPEEGLKFMVYLQKENIIDESGMPKERFSAEFPKEGPSILRIQQVVRGDSAAYFCASSPGATEAFFGQGTRLTVV.

This chain uses TRBV28 with TRBJ2-7, with a tentative D call TRBD2 (6 bases). The CDR3 runs 15 residues. CDR1 is MDHEN and CDR2 is SYDVKM in the germline V gene. V was clipped by 3 bases and J by 0 bases, with 12 bases between them. CDR3 residues: CASSFLAGSSYEQYF. DNA of the CDR3: TGTGCCAGCAGTTTTTTAGCCGGGAGCTCCTACGAGCAGTACTTC.

The chain carries TRBV7-6 and TRBJ2-2; tentatively, D is TRBD1 or TRBD2 (7 bases each). The CDR3 contains 16 residues. V shed 1 base and J shed 5 bases, with 14 bases lying between them. Germline V gene lookup returns CDR1 SGHVS and CDR2 FNYEAQ. CDR3 amino acids: CASSLVGRGRTGELFF. CDR3 nucleotides: TGTGCCAGCAGCTTAGTGGGGAGGGGGCGAACCGGGGAGCTGTTTTTT.

This clone was observed once. The rearrangement uses TRBV4-3 and TRBJ1-1, with D possibly matching TRBD1 (6 bases). This CDR3 has 14 amino acids. Trimming stripped 4 bases from V and 3 bases from J, with 12 bases between. Germline CDR1 is LGHNA and CDR2 is YSLEER. The CDR3 sequence is CASSRDRFYTEAFF. The DNA for the CDR3 is TGCGCCAGCAGCCGAGACAGGTTTTACACTGAAGCTTTCTTT.

For the CDR3, the DNA is TGCAGCGCCCTGACAGGGATGGAGCAGTTCTTC. This codes for CSALTGMEQFF. The chain employs TRBV29-1 and TRBJ2-1; TRBD1 aligns across 7 bases. Germline assignment: CDR1 SQVTM and CDR2 ANQGSEA. The V and J ends lost 7 bases and 10 bases, in that order; junction bases with no gene match: 7. The CDR3 consists of 11 residues.

The chain uses TRBV6-5 and TRBJ2-3, with 7 bases matching TRBD2. Trimming removed 2 bases from V and 2 bases from J; junction bases left unmatched: 1. Looked up from germline, CDR1 is MNHEY and CDR2 is SVGAGI. The CDR3 runs 14 residues. The CDR3 here is CASSYAGVTDTQYF. CDR3 DNA sequence: TGTGCCAGCAGTTACGCGGGGGTCACAGATACGCAGTATTTT.

The genes are TRBV6-5 and TRBJ2-3, with D hard to call. The CDR3 contains 14 residues. Germline CDR1 is MNHEY and CDR2 is SVGAGI. Trimming took 1 base from V and 2 from J, leaving 7 bases between them. CDR3 in DNA: TGTGCCAGCAGTTACTTCCCTAACACAGATACGCAGTATTTT. Encoded protein: CASSYFPNTDTQYF.

Written as DNA, the CDR3 is TGTGCCAGCAGCGTTACGGCAGGGAATTTCTATGGCTACACCTTC. This sequence encodes CASSVTAGNFYGYTF. V is TRBV9 and J is TRBJ1-2, with D maybe TRBD1 (5 bases). This CDR3 has 15 residues. Per the germline V gene, CDR1 is SGDLS and CDR2 is YYNGEE. Trimming removed 2 bases from V and 4 bases from J, with 15 bases in between.

The chain couples TRBV9 to TRBJ2-7; D gene unclear. Trimming removed 0 bases at V and 6 bases at J, with 4 bases between. Looked up from germline, CDR1 is SGDLS and CDR2 is YYNGEE. CDR3 length: 11 amino acids. The CDR3 nucleotides are TGTGCCAGCAGCGTAGGACCCGAGCAGTACTTC. Its translation is CASSVGPEQYF.

The sample holds one count of this clone. The rearrangement uses TRBV28 and TRBJ1-2; 7 positions match TRBD1. CDR1 and CDR2 (germline): MDHEN, SYDVKM. The CDR3 runs to 14 residues. V shed 1 base and J 5 bases; nucleotides not matched to a gene: 4. The CDR3: CASSLFGTVYGYTF. CDR3 sequence (DNA): TGTGCCAGCAGTTTATTCGGGACAGTTTATGGCTACACCTTC.

The J gene is TRBJ2-3, the V gene TRBV19, with TRBD1 identical over 7 bases. Trimming took 6 bases from V and 3 from J; bases not matched to a gene: 9. Germline-derived CDR1 and CDR2 are LNHDA and SQIVND (reference sequence). This CDR3 has 15 residues. The CDR3 nucleotides read TGTGCCAGTAGCGACAGGGCGATGTGGACAGATACGCAGTATTTT. Encoded protein: CASSDRAMWTDTQYF. Full variable domain (rest looked up from reference TRBV19 and TRBJ2-3): DGGITQSPKYLFRKEGQNVTLSCEQNLNHDAMYWYRQDPGQGLRLIYYSQIVNDFQKGDIAEGYSVSREKKESFPLTVTSAQKNPTAFYLCASSDRAMWTDTQYFGPGTRLTVL.

This CDR3 is CASTTVGTGPDQYF. CDR3 DNA sequence: TGTGCCAGCACCACTGTTGGGACAGGGCCCGACCAGTACTTC. This chain joins TRBV28 and TRBJ2-4; 9 bases are shared with TRBD1. Germline CDR1 is MDHEN and CDR2 is SYDVKM. This CDR3 has 14 residues. J was trimmed by 13 bases and V by 7 bases; bases with no gene match: 14.

The chain recombines TRBV6-6 with TRBJ2-1, with D uncertain. The CDR3 totals 11 residues. V gave up 4 bases and J gave up 3 bases, with 1 base separating them. CDR1 is MNHNY, CDR2 SVGAGI, per germline (reference sequence). The CDR3 is CASSFYNEQFF. DNA for the CDR3: TGTGCCAGCAGTTTCTACAATGAGCAGTTCTTC.

The V gene is TRBV6-1, the J gene TRBJ1-4; perhaps TRBD1 as D (6 bases). This CDR3 spans 15 amino acids. Germline CDR1 is MNHNS and CDR2 is SASEGT. V lost 4 bases and J 4 bases, leaving 13 bases between the germline ends. Here the CDR3 reads CASSAGVGGNEKLFF. The DNA of the CDR3 is TGTGCCAGCAGTGCCGGGGTAGGGGGTAATGAAAAACTGTTTTTT.

This clone came up a few times. V usage is TRBV27 and J usage is TRBJ1-5; no clear D gene. CDR1 MNHEY and CDR2 SMNVEV come from the germline V gene (reference sequence). The CDR3 has 12 residues. With 3 bases removed from V and 6 bases from J, the gap between germline ends came to 6 bases. The CDR3 spells CASSLRGQPQHF. The CDR3 DNA reads as TGTGCCAGCAGTTTGCGGGGTCAGCCCCAGCATTTT.

The chain couples TRBV19 to TRBJ1-3, with no clear D. From germline, CDR1 is LNHDA and CDR2 SQIVND (reference sequence). V was trimmed by 9 bases and J by 3 bases, leaving 12 bases between them. The CDR3 covers 13 residues. The CDR3 spells CASGFSGGNTIYF. CDR3 DNA sequence: TGTGCCAGCGGATTTTCGGGTGGAAACACCATATATTTT. The full variable domain, with the rest looked up from reference TRBV19 and TRBJ1-3, is DGGITQSPKYLFRKEGQNVTLSCEQNLNHDAMYWYRQDPGQGLRLIYYSQIVNDFQKGDIAEGYSVSREKKESFPLTVTSAQKNPTAFYLCASGFSGGNTIYFGEGSWLTVV.

In its sample, this clone was seen once. The chain links TRBV6-6 to TRBJ2-7; the D gene is possibly TRBD1 (6 bases). CDR1 is MNHNY and CDR2 is SVGAGI in the germline V gene (reference sequence). V lost 8 bases and J 4 bases, leaving 21 bases between the germline ends. This CDR3 has 15 residues. CDR3 amino acids: CASSGVSGHGYEQYF. In DNA form, the CDR3 reads TGTGCCAGCTCGGGCGTATCGGGACATGGGTACGAGCAGTACTTC.

The CDR3 protein is CASSLATGDYEQYF. CDR3 DNA sequence: TGTGCCAGCAGCTTGGCTACAGGGGACTACGAGCAGTACTTC. J is TRBJ2-7 and V is TRBV5-6; TRBD1 matches 7 bases. The V segment lost 0 bases and the J segment 3 bases; nucleotides outside the gene matches: 3. Germline-derived CDR1 and CDR2 are SGHDT and YYEEEE. The CDR3 is 14 amino acids.

V and J are TRBV6-1 and TRBJ2-7; D gene uncertain. V was shortened by 8 bases and J by 2 bases, with 10 bases between the two germline ends. Germline CDR1 and CDR2: MNHNS and SASEGT. This CDR3 has 12 residues. CDR3 region: CASGYGPYEQYF. CDR3 nucleotide sequence: TGTGCCAGCGGTTATGGGCCCTACGAGCAGTACTTC.